The following is a TCR beta chain sequence with its context. The sample comes from a study of blood T cell repertoires in COVID-19. Background on the study: COVID-19 samples, acute and convalescent, were from the United States, Italy and Spain. From T cells, B-cell-depleted T cells, or PBMCs came the material, which was cDNA or gDNA.

The germline V gene has CDR1 MNHEY and CDR2 SMNVEV (reference sequence). The CDR3 sequence is 16 residues long. Trimming took 6 bases from V and 4 from J; bases not matched to a gene: 11. Original analysis: Amplification of reference gene primers was used by the study to estimate nucleated cell counts. Produced via immunoSEQ multiplex PCR; TCRdb's table is partial and in-frame only. V and J calls plus clone size are reproduced from that table; the DNA served to infer D and trimming. The sample has approximately 72,000 clones, over 65% seen once; the top ten hold roughly 18%. The clonotype was recovered from a woman older than 75 with acute or convalescent COVID-19. The V call is TRBV27, the J call TRBJ2-3, with 9 nucleotides matching TRBD2. Sequencing was done on a sample of peripheral blood. The CDR3 sequence is CASSPLAGEGADTQYF. Here the CDR3 DNA reads TGTGCCAGCAGCCCATTAGCGGGAGAGGGGGCAGATACGCAGTATTTT.